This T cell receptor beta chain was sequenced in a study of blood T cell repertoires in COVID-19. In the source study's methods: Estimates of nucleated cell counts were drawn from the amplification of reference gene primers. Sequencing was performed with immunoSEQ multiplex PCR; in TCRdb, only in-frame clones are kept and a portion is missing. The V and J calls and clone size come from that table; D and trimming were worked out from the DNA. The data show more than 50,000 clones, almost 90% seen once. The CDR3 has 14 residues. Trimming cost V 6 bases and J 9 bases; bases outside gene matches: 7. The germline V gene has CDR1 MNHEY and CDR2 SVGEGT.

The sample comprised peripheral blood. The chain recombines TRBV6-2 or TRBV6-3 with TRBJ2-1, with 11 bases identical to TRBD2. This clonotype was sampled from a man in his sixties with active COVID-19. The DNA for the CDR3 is TGTGCCAGCAGCGCTAGCGGGGGGCTAGGTGAGCAGTTCTTC. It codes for CASSASGGLGEQFF.